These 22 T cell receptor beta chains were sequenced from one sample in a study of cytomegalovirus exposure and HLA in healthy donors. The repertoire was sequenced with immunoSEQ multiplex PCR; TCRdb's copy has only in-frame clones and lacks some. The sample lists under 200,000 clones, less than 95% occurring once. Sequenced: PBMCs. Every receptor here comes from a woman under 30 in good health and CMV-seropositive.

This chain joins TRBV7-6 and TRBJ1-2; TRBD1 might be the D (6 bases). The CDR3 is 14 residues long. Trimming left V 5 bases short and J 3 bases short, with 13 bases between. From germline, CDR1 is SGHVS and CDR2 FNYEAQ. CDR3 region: CASSPNRDHYGYTF. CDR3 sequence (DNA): TGTGCCAGCAGCCCCAACAGGGACCACTATGGCTACACCTTC.

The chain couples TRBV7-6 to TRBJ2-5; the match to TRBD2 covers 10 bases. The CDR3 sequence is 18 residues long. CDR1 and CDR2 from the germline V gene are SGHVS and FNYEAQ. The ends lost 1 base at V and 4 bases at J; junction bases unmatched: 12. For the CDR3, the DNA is TGTGCCAGCAGCTTAGTCGGGGAGTTGAGCGGGAGGGGAGAGACCCAGTACTTC. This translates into CASSLVGELSGRGETQYF. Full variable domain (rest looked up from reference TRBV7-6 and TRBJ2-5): GAGVSQSPRYKVTKRGQDVALRCDPISGHVSLYWYRQALGQGPEFLTYFNYEAQQDKSGLPNDRFSAERPEGSISTLTIQRTEQRDSAMYRCASSLVGELSGRGETQYFGPGTRLLVL.

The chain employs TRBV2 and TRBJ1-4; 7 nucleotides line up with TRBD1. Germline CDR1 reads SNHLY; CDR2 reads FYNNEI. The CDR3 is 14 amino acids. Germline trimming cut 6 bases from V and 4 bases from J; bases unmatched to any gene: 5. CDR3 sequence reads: CASRTGTVNEKLFF. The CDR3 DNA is TGTGCCAGCAGAACCGGGACAGTTAATGAAAAACTGTTTTTT.

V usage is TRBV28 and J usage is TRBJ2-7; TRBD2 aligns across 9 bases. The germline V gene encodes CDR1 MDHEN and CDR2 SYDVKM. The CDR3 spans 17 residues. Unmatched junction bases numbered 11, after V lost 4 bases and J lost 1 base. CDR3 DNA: TGTGCCAGCAGTTCGATAGCGGGAGCGGGAATTTCCTACGAGCAGTACTTC. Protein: CASSSIAGAGISYEQYF.

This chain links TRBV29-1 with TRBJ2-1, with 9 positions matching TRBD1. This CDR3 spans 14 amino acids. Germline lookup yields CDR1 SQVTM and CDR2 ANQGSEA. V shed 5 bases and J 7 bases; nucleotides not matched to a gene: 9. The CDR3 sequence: CSVSGQGLKNEQFF. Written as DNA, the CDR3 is TGCAGCGTTTCGGGACAGGGACTGAAGAATGAGCAGTTCTTC.

CDR3 sequence: CASSEMTGGNSPLHF. The CDR3 region has the DNA TGCGCCAGCAGTGAGATGACAGGGGGGAATTCACCCCTCCACTTT. The chain has TRBV10-1 and TRBJ1-6; TRBD1 matches at 9 bases. The CDR3 runs to 15 residues. The V gene end was trimmed by 2 bases and the J gene end by 7 bases; junction bases not matched to a gene: 3. In germline, CDR1 is WNHNN, CDR2 SYGVQD (reference sequence).

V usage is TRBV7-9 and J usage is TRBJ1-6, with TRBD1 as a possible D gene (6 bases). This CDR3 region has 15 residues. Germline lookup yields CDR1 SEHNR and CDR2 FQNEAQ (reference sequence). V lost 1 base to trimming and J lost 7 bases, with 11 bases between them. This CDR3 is CASSLVATGNSPLHF. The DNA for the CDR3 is TGTGCCAGCAGCTTAGTAGCCACAGGGAATTCACCCCTCCACTTT.

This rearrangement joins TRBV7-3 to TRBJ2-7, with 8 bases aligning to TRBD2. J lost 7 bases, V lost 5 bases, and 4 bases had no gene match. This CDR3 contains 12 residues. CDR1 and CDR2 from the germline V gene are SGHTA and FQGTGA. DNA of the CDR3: TGTGCCAGCAGCCCGGGACTAGGTGAGCAGTACTTC. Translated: CASSPGLGEQYF.

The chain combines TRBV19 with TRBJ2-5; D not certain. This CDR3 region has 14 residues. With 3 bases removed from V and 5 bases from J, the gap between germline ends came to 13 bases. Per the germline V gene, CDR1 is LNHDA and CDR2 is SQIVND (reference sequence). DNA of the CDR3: TGTGCCAGTAGTATTGAGGCTATTGGGGAGACCCAGTACTTC. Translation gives CASSIEAIGETQYF.

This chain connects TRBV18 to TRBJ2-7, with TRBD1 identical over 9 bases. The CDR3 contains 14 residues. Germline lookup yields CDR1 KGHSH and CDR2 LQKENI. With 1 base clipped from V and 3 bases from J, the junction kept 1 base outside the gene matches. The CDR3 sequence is CASSPRTGDYEQYF. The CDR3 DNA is TGTGCCAGCTCACCACGGACAGGGGACTACGAGCAGTACTTC. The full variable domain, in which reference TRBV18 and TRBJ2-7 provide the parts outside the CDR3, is NAGVMQNPRHLVRRRGQEARLRCSPMKGHSHVYWYRQLPEEGLKFMVYLQKENIIDESGMPKERFSAEFPKEGPSILRIQQVVRGDSAAYFCASSPRTGDYEQYFGPGTRLTVT.

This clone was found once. The CDR3 region has the DNA TGTGCCACTATTGGCGGGAATTTAGGGCAGTTCTTC. Translating it yields CATIGGNLGQFF. The chain has TRBV27 and TRBJ2-1; possibly TRBD2 for D (6 bases). CDR1 and CDR2 (germline): MNHEY, SMNVEV (reference sequence). V was cut by 10 bases and J by 12 bases, with 19 bases left in between. This CDR3 spans 12 amino acids.

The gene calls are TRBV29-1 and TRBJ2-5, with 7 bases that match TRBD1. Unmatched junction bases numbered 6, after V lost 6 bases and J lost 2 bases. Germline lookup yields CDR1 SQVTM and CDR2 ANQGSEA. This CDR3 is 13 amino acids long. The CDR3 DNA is TGCAGCGTCGGGGACAGATTACAAGAGACCCAGTACTTC. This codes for CSVGDRLQETQYF.

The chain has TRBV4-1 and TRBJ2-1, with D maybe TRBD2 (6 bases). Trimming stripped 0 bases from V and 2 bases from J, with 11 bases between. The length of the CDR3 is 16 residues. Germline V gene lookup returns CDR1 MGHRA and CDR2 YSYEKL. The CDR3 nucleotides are TGCGCCAGCAGCCAAGATACGGGAGCCACCTACAATGAGCAGTTCTTC. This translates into CASSQDTGATYNEQFF.

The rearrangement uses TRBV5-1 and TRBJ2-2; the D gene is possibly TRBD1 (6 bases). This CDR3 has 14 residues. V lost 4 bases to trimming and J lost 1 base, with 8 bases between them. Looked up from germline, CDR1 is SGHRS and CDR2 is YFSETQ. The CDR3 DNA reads TGCGCCAGCAGCGTAGGGGGGAACACCGGGGAGCTGTTTTTT. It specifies CASSVGGNTGELFF.

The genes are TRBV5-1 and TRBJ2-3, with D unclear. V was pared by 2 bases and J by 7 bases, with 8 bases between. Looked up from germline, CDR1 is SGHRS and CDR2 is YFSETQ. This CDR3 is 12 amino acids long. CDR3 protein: CASSFEFNTQYF. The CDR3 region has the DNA TGCGCCAGCAGCTTCGAGTTCAATACGCAGTATTTT.

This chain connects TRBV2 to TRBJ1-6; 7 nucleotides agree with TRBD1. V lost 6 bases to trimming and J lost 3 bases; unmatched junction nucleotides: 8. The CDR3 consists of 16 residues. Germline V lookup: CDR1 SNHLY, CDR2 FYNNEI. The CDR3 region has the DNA TGTGCCAGCAGGGCCGACAGGGTTTTCTATAATTCACCCCTCCACTTT. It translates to CASRADRVFYNSPLHF. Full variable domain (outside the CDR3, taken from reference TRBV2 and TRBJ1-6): EPEVTQTPSHQVTQMGQEVILRCVPISNHLYFYWYRQILGQKVEFLVSFYNNEISEKSEIFDDQFSVERPDGSNFTLKIRSTKLEDSAMYFCASRADRVFYNSPLHFGNGTRLTVT.

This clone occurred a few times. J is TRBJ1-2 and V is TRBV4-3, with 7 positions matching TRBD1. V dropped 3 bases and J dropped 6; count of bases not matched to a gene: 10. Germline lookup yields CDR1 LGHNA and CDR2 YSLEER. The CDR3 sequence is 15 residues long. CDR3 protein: CASSQNPGQMDGYTF. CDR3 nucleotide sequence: TGCGCCAGCAGCCAGAACCCGGGACAGATGGATGGCTACACCTTC.

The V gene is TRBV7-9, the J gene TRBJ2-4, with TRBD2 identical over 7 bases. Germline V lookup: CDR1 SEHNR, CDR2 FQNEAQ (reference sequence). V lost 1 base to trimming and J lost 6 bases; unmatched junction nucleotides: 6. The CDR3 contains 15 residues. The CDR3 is CASSLEGGDLNIQYF. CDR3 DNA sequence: TGTGCCAGCAGCTTAGAGGGAGGGGACCTAAACATTCAGTACTTC.

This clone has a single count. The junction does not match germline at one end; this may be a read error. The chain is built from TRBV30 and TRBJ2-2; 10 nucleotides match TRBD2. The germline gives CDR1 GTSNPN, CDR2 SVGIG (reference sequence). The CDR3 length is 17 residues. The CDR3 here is CAWSPLAGASEHRGAVF. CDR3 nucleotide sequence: TGTGCCTGGAGTCCCCTAGCGGGGGCCTCAGAACACCGGGGAGCTGTTTTT. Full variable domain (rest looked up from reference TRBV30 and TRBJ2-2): SQTIHQWPATLVQPVGSPLSLECTVEGTSNPNLYWYRQAAGRGLQLLFYSVGIGQISSEVPQNLSASRPQDRQFILSSKKLLLSDSGFYLCAWSPLAGASEHRGAVFGEGSRLTVL.

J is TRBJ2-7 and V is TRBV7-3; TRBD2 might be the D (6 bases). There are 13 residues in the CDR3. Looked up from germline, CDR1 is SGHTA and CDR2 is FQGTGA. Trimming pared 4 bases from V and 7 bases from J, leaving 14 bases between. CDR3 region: CASSWGLGGEQYF. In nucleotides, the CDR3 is TGTGCCAGCAGCTGGGGCCTCGGAGGGGAGCAGTACTTC.

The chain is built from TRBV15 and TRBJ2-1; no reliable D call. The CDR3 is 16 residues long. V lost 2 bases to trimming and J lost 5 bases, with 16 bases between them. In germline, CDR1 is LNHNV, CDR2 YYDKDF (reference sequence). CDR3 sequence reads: CATSRTTGIPHNEQFF. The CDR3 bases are TGTGCCACCAGCAGAACCACGGGTATACCCCACAATGAGCAGTTCTTC.

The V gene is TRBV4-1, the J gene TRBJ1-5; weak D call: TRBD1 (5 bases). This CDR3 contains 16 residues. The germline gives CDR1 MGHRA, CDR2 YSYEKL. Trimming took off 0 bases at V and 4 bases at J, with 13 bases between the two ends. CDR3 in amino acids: CASSQDILGANQPQHF. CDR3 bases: TGCGCCAGCAGCCAAGATATCTTAGGGGCTAATCAGCCCCAGCATTTT.